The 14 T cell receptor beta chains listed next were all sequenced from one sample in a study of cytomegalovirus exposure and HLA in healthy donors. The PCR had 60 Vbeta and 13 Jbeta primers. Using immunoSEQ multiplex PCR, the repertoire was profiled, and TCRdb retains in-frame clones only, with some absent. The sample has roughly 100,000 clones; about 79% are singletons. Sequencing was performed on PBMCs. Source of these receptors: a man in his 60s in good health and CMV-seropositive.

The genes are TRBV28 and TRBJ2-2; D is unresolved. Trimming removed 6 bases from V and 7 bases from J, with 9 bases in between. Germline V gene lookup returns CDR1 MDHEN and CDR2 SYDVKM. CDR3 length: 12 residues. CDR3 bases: TGTGCCAGCAGCTTGTACGGCGGGGAGCTGTTTTTT. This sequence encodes CASSLYGGELFF.

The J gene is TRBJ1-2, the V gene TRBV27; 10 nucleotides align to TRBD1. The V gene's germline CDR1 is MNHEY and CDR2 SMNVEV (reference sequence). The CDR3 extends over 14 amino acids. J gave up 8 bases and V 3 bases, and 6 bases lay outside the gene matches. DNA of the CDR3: TGTGCCAGCAGTTTTGGACAGGGGGTGGGGGGCTACACCTTC. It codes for CASSFGQGVGGYTF.

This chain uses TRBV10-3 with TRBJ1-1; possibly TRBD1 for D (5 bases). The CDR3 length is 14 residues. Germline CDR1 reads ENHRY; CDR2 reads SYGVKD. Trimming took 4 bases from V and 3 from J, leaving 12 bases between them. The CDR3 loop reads CAISGGVRYTEAFF. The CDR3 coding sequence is TGTGCCATCAGTGGGGGGGTCCGCTACACTGAAGCTTTCTTT.

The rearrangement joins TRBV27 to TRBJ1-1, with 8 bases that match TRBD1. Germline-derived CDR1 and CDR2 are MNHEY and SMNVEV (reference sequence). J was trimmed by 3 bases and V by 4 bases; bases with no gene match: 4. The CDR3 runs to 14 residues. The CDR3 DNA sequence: TGTGCCAGCAGTTCAGGGGGCAGTCACACTGAAGCTTTCTTT. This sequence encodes CASSSGGSHTEAFF.

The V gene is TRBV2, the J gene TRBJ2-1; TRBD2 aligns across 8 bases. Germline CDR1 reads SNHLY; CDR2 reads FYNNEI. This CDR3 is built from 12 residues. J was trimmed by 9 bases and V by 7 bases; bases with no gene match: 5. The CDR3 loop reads CASTSGGGEQFF. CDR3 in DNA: TGTGCCAGCACCTCGGGAGGGGGTGAGCAGTTCTTC.

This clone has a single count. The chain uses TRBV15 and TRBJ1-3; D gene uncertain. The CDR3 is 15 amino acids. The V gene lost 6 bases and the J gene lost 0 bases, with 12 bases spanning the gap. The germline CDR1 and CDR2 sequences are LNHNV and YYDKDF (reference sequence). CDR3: CATRPTGNSGNTIYF. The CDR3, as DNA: TGTGCCACCAGACCGACGGGAAACTCTGGAAACACCATATATTTT. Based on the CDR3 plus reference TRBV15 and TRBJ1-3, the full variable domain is DAMVIQNPRYQVTQFGKPVTLSCSQTLNHNVMYWYQQKSSQAPKLLFHYYDKDFNNEADTPDNFQSRRPNTSFCFLDIRSPGLGDTAMYLCATRPTGNSGNTIYFGEGSWLTVV.

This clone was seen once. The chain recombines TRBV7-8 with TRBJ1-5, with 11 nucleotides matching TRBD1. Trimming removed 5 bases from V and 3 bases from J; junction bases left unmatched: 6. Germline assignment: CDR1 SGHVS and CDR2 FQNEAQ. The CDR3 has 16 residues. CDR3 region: CASSLWDRGNNQPQHF. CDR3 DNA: TGTGCCAGCAGCCTGTGGGACAGGGGGAACAATCAGCCCCAGCATTTT.

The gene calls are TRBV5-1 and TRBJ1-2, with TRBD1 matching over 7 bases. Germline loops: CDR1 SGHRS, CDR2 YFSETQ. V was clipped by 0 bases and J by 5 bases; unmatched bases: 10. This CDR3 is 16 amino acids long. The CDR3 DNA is TGCGCCAGCAGCTTGGGGGCGGGACAGAGACCTTATGGCTACACCTTC. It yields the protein CASSLGAGQRPYGYTF.

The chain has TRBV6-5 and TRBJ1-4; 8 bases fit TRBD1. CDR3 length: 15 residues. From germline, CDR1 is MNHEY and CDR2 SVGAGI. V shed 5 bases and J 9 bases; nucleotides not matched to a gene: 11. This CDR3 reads CASSPAETGVKKLFF. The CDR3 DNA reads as TGTGCCAGCAGTCCTGCCGAGACAGGGGTCAAAAAACTGTTTTTT.

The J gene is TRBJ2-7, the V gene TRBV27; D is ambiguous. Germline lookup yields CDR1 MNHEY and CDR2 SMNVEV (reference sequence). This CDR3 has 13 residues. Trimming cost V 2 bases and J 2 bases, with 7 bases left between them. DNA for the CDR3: TGTGCCAGCAGTTTAGGGCAGACCTACGAGCAGTACTTC. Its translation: CASSLGQTYEQYF.

The CDR3 DNA reads as TGTGCCAGCAGCTTGGTAGCGGGCACTAACTATGGCTACACCTTC. Protein: CASSLVAGTNYGYTF. The chain joins TRBV5-4 to TRBJ1-2, with no clear D. V lost 0 bases and J lost 0, with 9 bases in between. This CDR3 is built from 15 residues. Germline CDR1 SGHNT, CDR2 YYREEE (reference sequence).

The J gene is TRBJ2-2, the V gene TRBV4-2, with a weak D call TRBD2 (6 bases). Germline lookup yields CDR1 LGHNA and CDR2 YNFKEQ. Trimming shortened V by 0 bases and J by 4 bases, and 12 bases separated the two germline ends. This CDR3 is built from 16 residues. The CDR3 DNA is TGTGCCAGCAGCCAAGATAGGCGGGGAACCACCGGGGAGCTGTTTTTT. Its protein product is CASSQDRRGTTGELFF.

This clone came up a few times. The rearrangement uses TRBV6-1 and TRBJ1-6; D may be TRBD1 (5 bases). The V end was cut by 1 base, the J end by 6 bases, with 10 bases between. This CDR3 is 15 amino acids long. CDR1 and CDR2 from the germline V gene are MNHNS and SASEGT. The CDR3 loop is CASSEVRGFNSPLHF. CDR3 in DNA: TGTGCCAGCAGTGAAGTTCGGGGGTTTAATTCACCCCTCCACTTT.

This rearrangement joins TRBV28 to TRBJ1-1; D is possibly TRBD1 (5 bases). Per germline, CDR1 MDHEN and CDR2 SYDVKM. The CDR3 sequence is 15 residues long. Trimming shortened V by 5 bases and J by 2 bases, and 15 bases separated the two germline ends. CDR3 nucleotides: TGTGCCAGCAGTAGCGGCAGGGCGGGAAACACTGAAGCTTTCTTT. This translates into CASSSGRAGNTEAFF.